This TCR beta chain came from a study of T-cell reconstitution after alpha-beta-depleted transplantation in children. Study-level findings and limits: Diversity of TCRbeta at day 60 was high in some patients, arising from surviving recipient T cells and thymic progenitors. It was reported that alpha-beta T cells came from several hundred expanded graft clones (about two months after transplant). T-cell numbers and diversity one year post-transplant derived largely from freshly generated T cells.

Molecular barcoding with unique molecular identifiers was used for the TCRbeta library. A single record per CDR3 protein comes from TCRdb applying MiXCR to the PCR reads. The table lists more than 200,000 distinct CDR3 sequences, about 25% of them singletons. The table lists this clonotype with many counts. The target antigen is unknown. Material: PBMCs, obtained before TCRalphabeta/CD19-depleted stem cell transplant. The origin of this receptor is a girl aged 2 to 10 with Fanconi anemia, due to receive a stem cell transplant.

The CDR3 protein is CASARDRSRGETQYF. CDR3 sequence (DNA): TGTGCCAGCGCCAGGGACAGGTCCCGGGGAGAGACCCAGTACTTC. The genes are TRBV25-1 and TRBJ2-5, with 8 positions matching TRBD1. Trimming removed 8 bases from V and 4 bases from J; junction bases left unmatched: 12. The CDR3 length is 15 residues. Per germline, CDR1 MGHDK and CDR2 SYGVNS. Full variable domain (rest looked up from reference TRBV25-1 and TRBJ2-5): EADIYQTPRYLVIGTGKKITLECSQTMGHDKMYWYQQDPGMELHLIHYSYGVNSTEKGDLSSESTVSRIRTEHFPLTLESARPSHTSQYLCASARDRSRGETQYFGPGTRLLVL.